The 23 T cell receptor beta chains below were found in one sample sequenced in a study of T cell responses to AZD1222 COVID-19 vaccine (dated by TCRdb to about 2021). To prepare the library, the immunoSEQ multiplex PCR assay was applied. TCRdb carries this immuneACCESS record with in-frame sequences only. Its versions omit some clonotypes, under half of them owing to an unresolved V gene in the studies checked, with the rest unexplained. Counted in this sample were about 140,000 clones; 80% to 95% of them appeared once. The top ten constitute 3.6% of the sample. The time point label here, explained by the study, means: about 28 days (+/-7) after the second vaccine dose. Sequenced here: peripheral blood, sampled 28 days after the second AZD1222 dose. Source of these receptors: an adult who received the AZD1222 COVID-19 vaccine.

V usage is TRBV10-3 and J usage is TRBJ2-7; 10 positions agree with TRBD1. The CDR3 is 15 amino acids. V shed 3 bases and J 7 bases; nucleotides not matched to a gene: 9. The germline CDR1 and CDR2 sequences are ENHRY and SYGVKD. The CDR3 is CAISERGQGLSEQYF. CDR3 in DNA: TGTGCCATCAGTGAAAGGGGACAGGGGTTATCTGAGCAGTACTTC.

The chain uses TRBV11-2 and TRBJ1-1; tentatively, D is TRBD1 (5 bases). CDR3 length: 13 amino acids. Germline-derived CDR1 and CDR2 are SGHAT and FQNNGV. V was clipped by 2 bases and J by 4 bases, with 8 bases between them. The CDR3 is CASSLRGGTEAFF. The CDR3 DNA is TGTGCCAGCAGCTTACGGGGCGGCACTGAAGCTTTCTTT. Together with reference TRBV11-2 and TRBJ1-1, the CDR3 gives the full variable domain: EAGVAQSPRYKIIEKRQSVAFWCNPISGHATLYWYQQILGQGPKLLIQFQNNGVVDDSQLPKDRFSAERLKGVDSTLKIQPAKLEDSAVYLCASSLRGGTEAFFGQGTRLTVV.

This clone was found once. The chain employs TRBV29-1 and TRBJ1-1, with D hard to call. V was pared by 3 bases and J by 1 base, with 9 bases between. The CDR3 runs to 13 residues. Germline V lookup: CDR1 SQVTM, CDR2 ANQGSEA. CDR3 in amino acids: CSVDEGGNTEAFF. CDR3 nucleotide sequence: TGCAGCGTTGATGAAGGTGGGAACACTGAAGCTTTCTTT.

V usage is TRBV6-6 and J usage is TRBJ1-1, with a tentative D call TRBD1 (5 bases). V lost 9 bases to trimming and J lost 1 base, with 15 bases between them. Germline V gene data show CDR1 as MNHNY and CDR2 as SVGAGI (reference sequence). The CDR3 runs to 14 residues. The CDR3 here is CASKDTTTNTEAFF. In DNA, the CDR3 is TGTGCCAGTAAGGACACAACAACGAACACTGAAGCTTTCTTT.

This chain connects TRBV7-9 to TRBJ1-1; D remains ambiguous. V shed 5 bases and J shed 2 bases, with 9 bases lying between them. The CDR3 has 13 amino acids. From germline, CDR1 is SEHNR and CDR2 FQNEAQ (reference sequence). CDR3 region: CASSRWGNTEAFF. The CDR3 bases are TGTGCCAGCAGCCGTTGGGGAAACACTGAAGCTTTCTTT.

CDR3 DNA sequence: TGTGCCAGCAGGAAGGGGGGCAGCTACGAGCAGTACTTC. Amino acid sequence: CASRKGGSYEQYF. The rearrangement links TRBV7-3 to TRBJ2-7; TRBD1 or TRBD2 may be the D gene (6 bases each). This CDR3 region has 13 residues. The V end lost 6 bases, the J end lost 3 bases, and 12 bases lay between the germline ends. CDR1 and CDR2 (germline): SGHTA, FQGTGA.

The chain uses TRBV19 and TRBJ1-2; the D gene is possibly TRBD1 (6 bases). V lost 4 bases to trimming and J lost 2 bases, with 11 bases between them. Germline-derived CDR1 and CDR2 are LNHDA and SQIVND (reference sequence). CDR3 length: 14 amino acids. CDR3 bases: TGTGCCAGTAGTAGGAGACAGGAGAACTATGGCTACACCTTC. Its protein is CASSRRQENYGYTF.

In its sample, this clone was seen once. The chain carries TRBV19 and TRBJ2-1; TRBD2 agrees at 12 bases. V gave up 6 bases and J gave up 9 bases; unmatched junction bases: 12. The CDR3 runs to 16 residues. Looked up from germline, CDR1 is LNHDA and CDR2 is SQIVND (reference sequence). DNA for the CDR3: TGTGCCAGTAGCATATCCTCTAGCGGGAGGGCCGTTGAGCAGTTCTTC. This codes for CASSISSSGRAVEQFF. Drawing the rest from reference TRBV19 and TRBJ2-1, the complete variable domain is DGGITQSPKYLFRKEGQNVTLSCEQNLNHDAMYWYRQDPGQGLRLIYYSQIVNDFQKGDIAEGYSVSREKKESFPLTVTSAQKNPTAFYLCASSISSSGRAVEQFFGPGTRLTVL.

The chain links TRBV7-2 to TRBJ1-2, with D tentatively TRBD1 (5 bases). V was pared by 5 bases and J by 4 bases, with 23 bases between. There are 17 residues in the CDR3. Germline lookup yields CDR1 SGHTA and CDR2 FQGNSA. The CDR3 loop is CASSHQGTPGGLYGYTF. CDR3 bases: TGTGCCAGCAGCCACCAGGGAACCCCGGGAGGGCTCTATGGCTACACCTTC.

This chain connects TRBV28 to TRBJ2-7; D remains ambiguous. The CDR3 length is 12 residues. Germline V gene sequence: CDR1 MDHEN, CDR2 SYDVKM. The V end was cut by 2 bases, the J end by 1 base, with 3 bases between. Here the CDR3 reads CASSLGSYEQYF. The CDR3 region has the DNA TGTGCCAGCAGTTTAGGGTCCTACGAGCAGTACTTC.

The rearrangement joins TRBV28 to TRBJ2-1, with 11 positions matching TRBD2. V was clipped by 6 bases and J by 7 bases; unmatched bases: 2. This CDR3 is built from 13 residues. Looked up from germline, CDR1 is MDHEN and CDR2 is SYDVKM. The CDR3 is CASRLAGANEQFF. The CDR3 coding sequence is TGTGCCAGCAGACTAGCGGGAGCGAATGAGCAGTTCTTC.

This clone was counted only a few times. V gene TRBV19 combines with J gene TRBJ2-7; D call uncertain. V lost 7 bases, J lost 0 bases, and 19 bases lay in between. This CDR3 has 16 amino acids. From germline, CDR1 is LNHDA and CDR2 SQIVND (reference sequence). For the CDR3, the DNA is TGTGCCAGTAACCCCGGGCAAGGAGAAAGCTCCTACGAGCAGTACTTC. Translated, it gives CASNPGQGESSYEQYF.

V and J are TRBV18 and TRBJ2-1; D might be TRBD1 (5 bases). The germline gives CDR1 KGHSH, CDR2 LQKENI. The CDR3 contains 15 residues. Trimming removed 1 base at V and 6 bases at J, with 13 bases between. The CDR3 protein is CASSPLTGWGNEQFF. In DNA, the CDR3 is TGTGCCAGCTCACCACTTACAGGATGGGGCAATGAGCAGTTCTTC.

The chain joins TRBV4-3 to TRBJ2-1; D is possibly TRBD1 (5 bases). The germline V and J ends were trimmed by 4 bases and 9 bases, with 13 bases remaining between them. Germline V lookup: CDR1 LGHNA, CDR2 YSLEER. CDR3 size: 13 residues. The CDR3 sequence is CASSPKQGSEQFF. DNA for the CDR3: TGCGCCAGCAGCCCAAAGCAGGGAAGTGAGCAGTTCTTC.

V gene TRBV28 combines with J gene TRBJ1-1, with 10 bases aligning to TRBD1. The CDR3 contains 14 residues. Germline V lookup: CDR1 MDHEN, CDR2 SYDVKM. J gave up 8 bases and V 7 bases, and 10 bases lay outside the gene matches. The CDR3 nucleotides read TGTGCCAGCAACCATCCGGGACAGGGGATCGAAGCTTTCTTT. This codes for CASNHPGQGIEAFF.

J is TRBJ1-5 and V is TRBV28; D is ambiguous. Trimming left V 3 bases short and J 3 bases short, with 18 bases between. Per germline, CDR1 MDHEN and CDR2 SYDVKM. CDR3 length equals 17 residues. The CDR3 protein is CASSFSRHPSINQPQHF. CDR3 coding DNA: TGTGCCAGCAGTTTTTCCAGGCACCCGTCAATCAATCAGCCCCAGCATTTT.

This clone has a single count. V and J are TRBV6-5 and TRBJ1-1, with a possible D match to TRBD1 (5 bases). V was pared by 0 bases and J by 11 bases, with 16 bases between. Germline assignment: CDR1 MNHEY and CDR2 SVGAGI. The CDR3 has 14 amino acids. The CDR3 region is CASSYSGTYMRAFF. The CDR3 DNA reads TGTGCCAGCAGTTACTCGGGGACCTATATGAGGGCTTTCTTT.

This chain links TRBV7-3 with TRBJ2-1; the match to TRBD2 covers 7 bases. The germline V gene has CDR1 SGHTA and CDR2 FQGTGA. CDR3 length equals 16 residues. Trimming removed 4 bases from V and 0 bases from J; junction bases left unmatched: 6. The CDR3 region is CASSSQRDSSYNEQFF. The CDR3 DNA follows: TGTGCCAGCAGCTCCCAGCGGGATAGCTCCTACAATGAGCAGTTCTTC.

The V and J genes are TRBV28 and TRBJ2-1; D uncertain. Per the germline V gene, CDR1 is MDHEN and CDR2 is SYDVKM. Trimming cost V 7 bases and J 8 bases, with 18 bases left between them. This CDR3 has 14 amino acids. The CDR3 loop is CASTLAGGLHEQFF. The DNA for the CDR3 is TGTGCCAGCACCTTAGCCGGCGGTTTGCATGAGCAGTTCTTC.

The V gene is TRBV7-3, the J gene TRBJ2-1, with 8 nucleotides matching TRBD2. V was clipped by 5 bases and J by 6 bases; unmatched bases: 15. The CDR3 consists of 17 residues. The germline V gene encodes CDR1 SGHTA and CDR2 FQGTGA. CDR3 coding DNA: TGTGCCAGCAGCCCACGCCGCGGAGCGGGAGCTCTCAATGAGCAGTTCTTC. Its translation is CASSPRRGAGALNEQFF.

This chain links TRBV3-1 (or the pseudogene TRBV3-2) with TRBJ2-3, with 10 bases lining up with TRBD2. J lost 2 bases, V lost 6 bases, and 5 bases had no gene match. CDR3 length: 15 amino acids. CDR1 and CDR2 from the germline V gene are LGHDT and YNNKEL (reference sequence). The DNA for the CDR3 is TGTGCCAGCAGTCCCGGGACTAGCGCCACAGATACGCAGTATTTT. Translated: CASSPGTSATDTQYF.

This sequence joins TRBV15 and TRBJ2-4; TRBD2 agrees at 13 bases. Germline assignment: CDR1 LNHNV and CDR2 YYDKDF (reference sequence). CDR3 length: 18 amino acids. The ends lost 5 bases at V and 0 bases at J; junction bases unmatched: 7. CDR3 protein: CATSQVGLAGEAKNIQYF. The CDR3 region has the DNA TGTGCCACCAGCCAAGTAGGACTAGCGGGGGAAGCCAAAAACATTCAGTACTTC.

The chain has TRBV19 and TRBJ2-5; D could derive from TRBD1 or TRBD2 (5 bases each). This CDR3 comprises 15 residues. Germline assignment: CDR1 LNHDA and CDR2 SQIVND (reference sequence). V shed 5 bases and J shed 2 bases, with 15 bases lying between them. The CDR3 DNA sequence: TGTGCCAGTAGTTCGAGGGGAGATCTTCAAGAGACCCAGTACTTC. Amino acids: CASSSRGDLQETQYF.